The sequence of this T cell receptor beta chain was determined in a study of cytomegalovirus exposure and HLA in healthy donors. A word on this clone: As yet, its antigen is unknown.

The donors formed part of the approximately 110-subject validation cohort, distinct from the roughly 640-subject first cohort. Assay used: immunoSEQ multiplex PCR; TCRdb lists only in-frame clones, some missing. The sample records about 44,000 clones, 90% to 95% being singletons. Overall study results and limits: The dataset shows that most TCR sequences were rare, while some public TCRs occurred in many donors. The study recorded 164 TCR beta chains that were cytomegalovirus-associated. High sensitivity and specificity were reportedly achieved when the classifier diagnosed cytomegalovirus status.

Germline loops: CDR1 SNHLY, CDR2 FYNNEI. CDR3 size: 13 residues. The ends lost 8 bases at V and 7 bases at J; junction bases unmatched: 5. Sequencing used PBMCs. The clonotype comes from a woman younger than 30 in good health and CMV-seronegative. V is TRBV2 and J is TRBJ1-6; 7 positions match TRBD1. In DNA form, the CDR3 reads TGTGCCAGCGGGGGGACAGCAAATTCACCCCTCCACTTT. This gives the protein CASGGTANSPLHF.